The source of this TCR beta chain is a study of CD8+ T cells in alopecia areata. Findings of the study overall: Affected scalp, especially in alopecia totalis/universalis, had a higher clonality than normal scalp did. Resident alphabeta T cells of normal skin are also sequenced in scalp samples.

Turning to this clone: Its antigen is currently unknown.

Per the germline V gene, CDR1 is SGHNT and CDR2 is YYREEE (reference sequence). Trimming took 0 bases from V and 8 from J, leaving 11 bases between them. This CDR3 contains 13 residues. It was cDNA, reverse transcribed from extracted RNA, that served as the sequencing template. Assay used: immunoSEQ multiplex PCR; TCRdb lists only in-frame clones, some missing. The table shows 120,000 or so clones, with roughly 50% occurring only once. Alopecia areata patients gave lesional scalp punch biopsies and peripheral blood samples. Sequenced: NKG2D-low CD8+ T cells sorted from blood. The origin of this receptor is a human donor with alopecia areata. The gene calls are TRBV5-4 and TRBJ1-2; D gene ambiguous. As DNA, the CDR3 is TGTGCCAGCAGCTTGGCTGGGATTAGGGGCTACACCTTC. Translation gives CASSLAGIRGYTF.